The present T cell receptor beta chain was sequenced within a study of T cells expressing NK-cell markers. TCRdb reprocessed the 5' RACE reads and stores each CDR3 protein as one record, lacking DNA. In all, the sample yields about 400,000 distinct CDR3 sequences. The sample taken for sequencing was blood T cells: a sorted CD56 or NKG2C T cell subset, CD4+ or CD8+ T cells, or bulk PBMC T cells (not recorded which). The receptor's source is a woman aged 45 to 65 in good health.

The CDR3 here is CASSGTEGRENIQYF. The V and J genes are TRBV19 and TRBJ2-4. The V gene's germline CDR1 is LNHDA and CDR2 SQIVND (reference sequence). This CDR3 contains 15 residues.